A selection of T cell receptor beta chains follows, all from one sample in a study of identical twins. TCRdb analysed the 5' RACE reads with MiXCR anew, one entry per CDR3 protein. Of about 730,000 distinct CDR3 sequences in the sample, approximately 22% were seen once. The data were also submitted as part of a second study, on T cells expressing NK-cell markers.

Sequencing was done on a sample of PBMCs. Receptors originate from a woman aged 18-29 years in good health. The CDR3 runs from the conserved cysteine through the conserved F or W. Fields, in order: V gene, J gene, D gene, clone size, CDR3 protein, CDR3 DNA. D genes are given only for firm matches. The listing skips clone size in some rows; elsewhere it reads once, few, many or a size class.

v_gene: TRBV10-1; j_gene: TRBJ2-5; d_gene: .; abundance: many; CDR3aa: CASRLKGGETQYF; CDR3nt: TGCGCCAGCAGACTGAAAGGGGGAGAGACCCAGTACTTC
v_gene: TRBV7-7; j_gene: TRBJ2-3; d_gene: .; abundance: .; CDR3aa: CASSPDWGISTDTQYF; CDR3nt: TGTGCCAGCAGCCCCGACTGGGGGATTAGCACAGATACGCAGTATTTT
v_gene: TRBV7-2; j_gene: TRBJ2-3; d_gene: TRBD2; abundance: .; CDR3aa: CASSAAGREDTQYF; CDR3nt: TGTGCCAGCAGTGCCGCGGGGAGGGAGGATACGCAGTATTTT
v_gene: TRBV7-9; j_gene: TRBJ2-3; d_gene: .; abundance: .; CDR3aa: CASSLRIDTDTQYF; CDR3nt: TGTGCCAGCAGCTTAAGGATTGACACAGATACGCAGTATTTT
v_gene: TRBV29-1; j_gene: TRBJ2-1; d_gene: TRBD2; abundance: many; CDR3aa: CSVEGLAGAYNEQFF; CDR3nt: TGCAGCGTTGAAGGACTAGCGGGGGCCTACAATGAGCAGTTCTTC
v_gene: TRBV6-6; j_gene: TRBJ2-3; d_gene: .; abundance: .; CDR3aa: CASNVGTTDTQYF; CDR3nt: TGTGCCAGCAACGTAGGGACTACAGATACGCAGTATTTT
v_gene: TRBV6-1; j_gene: TRBJ2-1; d_gene: .; abundance: .; CDR3aa: CASSEDAGTYNEQFF; CDR3nt: TGTGCCAGCAGTGAAGATGCCGGTACCTACAATGAGCAGTTCTTC
v_gene: TRBV12-3/TRBV12-4; j_gene: TRBJ2-1; d_gene: TRBD2; abundance: .; CDR3aa: CASSMRRERSYNEQFF; CDR3nt: TGTGCCAGCAGTATGAGGCGGGAGCGGTCCTACAATGAGCAGTTCTTC
v_gene: TRBV5-1; j_gene: TRBJ2-3; d_gene: .; abundance: few; CDR3aa: CASSISGTPDTQYF; CDR3nt: TGCGCCAGCAGCATATCCGGGACTCCAGATACGCAGTATTTT
v_gene: TRBV2; j_gene: TRBJ2-5; d_gene: TRBD2; abundance: .; CDR3aa: CASGRTSGASRAQYF; CDR3nt: TGTGCCAGCGGTAGGACTAGCGGGGCGTCAAGGGCCCAGTACTTC
v_gene: TRBV21-1; j_gene: TRBJ2-5; d_gene: .; abundance: .; CDR3aa: CASRISGQETQYF; CDR3nt: TGTGCCAGCAGAATTAGCGGGCAAGAGACCCAGTACTTC
v_gene: TRBV7-9; j_gene: TRBJ2-1; d_gene: TRBD1; abundance: few; CDR3aa: CASSPWTGGMGNEQFF; CDR3nt: TGTGCCAGCAGCCCCTGGACAGGGGGCATGGGGAATGAGCAGTTCTTC
v_gene: TRBV18; j_gene: TRBJ2-5; d_gene: .; abundance: .; CDR3aa: CASSPPERFQETQYF; CDR3nt: TGTGCCAGCTCACCACCGGAGAGGTTCCAAGAGACCCAGTACTTC
v_gene: TRBV6-1; j_gene: TRBJ2-1; d_gene: .; abundance: .; CDR3aa: CASSPLPGSQDHEQFF; CDR3nt: TGTGCCAGCAGCCCCCTTCCGGGGTCCCAGGACCATGAGCAGTTCTTC
v_gene: TRBV11-2; j_gene: TRBJ2-4; d_gene: .; abundance: few; CDR3aa: CASSINRVKDIQYF; CDR3nt: TGTGCCAGCAGCATAAACAGGGTTAAAGACATTCAGTACTTC
v_gene: TRBV6-1; j_gene: TRBJ1-1; d_gene: .; abundance: .; CDR3aa: CASSPVPGTEAFF; CDR3nt: TGTGCCAGCAGCCCAGTTCCCGGAACTGAAGCTTTCTTT
v_gene: TRBV20-1; j_gene: TRBJ2-2; d_gene: TRBD1; abundance: .; CDR3aa: CSAHRGDPGELFF; CDR3nt: TGCAGTGCACACAGGGGAGATCCCGGGGAGCTGTTTTTT
v_gene: TRBV27; j_gene: TRBJ2-1; d_gene: .; abundance: many; CDR3aa: CASSLSWRDSQWGNEQFF; CDR3nt: TGTGCCAGCAGTTTATCGTGGCGGGATTCCCAATGGGGCAATGAGCAGTTCTTC
v_gene: TRBV24-1; j_gene: TRBJ2-1; d_gene: TRBD1; abundance: .; CDR3aa: CATSDPGQGVDEQFF; CDR3nt: TGTGCCACCAGTGATCCCGGACAGGGGGTCGATGAGCAGTTCTTC
v_gene: TRBV5-1; j_gene: TRBJ1-1; d_gene: .; abundance: many; CDR3aa: CASSFRVNTEAFF; CDR3nt: TGCGCCAGCAGCTTCCGGGTGAACACTGAAGCTTTCTTT
v_gene: TRBV6-2/TRBV6-3; j_gene: TRBJ2-1; d_gene: .; abundance: few; CDR3aa: CASSQTSIRYNEQFF; CDR3nt: TGTGCCAGCAGCCAAACTAGTATCCGCTACAATGAGCAGTTCTTC
v_gene: TRBV10-2; j_gene: TRBJ2-1; d_gene: TRBD2; abundance: .; CDR3aa: CAASRAGGRAGGNEQFF; CDR3nt: TGCGCCGCATCTAGGGCGGGGGGCCGGGCCGGGGGCAATGAGCAGTTCTTC
v_gene: TRBV20-1; j_gene: TRBJ1-1; d_gene: .; abundance: few; CDR3aa: CSASPLRNTEAFF; CDR3nt: TGCAGTGCTAGCCCCCTCCGGAACACTGAAGCTTTCTTT
v_gene: TRBV20-1; j_gene: TRBJ2-5; d_gene: .; abundance: .; CDR3aa: CSAIRTVQETQYF; CDR3nt: TGCAGTGCTATCAGGACAGTCCAAGAGACCCAGTACTTC
v_gene: TRBV29-1; j_gene: TRBJ1-5; d_gene: .; abundance: .; CDR3aa: CSVGTPPGAQHF; CDR3nt: TGCAGCGTCGGGACACCTCCGGGCGCCCAGCATTTT
v_gene: TRBV25-1; j_gene: TRBJ2-1; d_gene: .; abundance: .; CDR3aa: CASSDPTAKGYNEQFF; CDR3nt: TGTGCCAGCAGTGACCCGACAGCGAAAGGCTACAATGAGCAGTTCTTC
v_gene: TRBV12-2; j_gene: TRBJ2-1; d_gene: .; abundance: .; CDR3aa: CASRLASLVDSGSNHEQFF; CDR3nt: TGTGCAAGTCGCTTAGCGTCCCTTGTTGATAGCGGGAGTAACCATGAGCAGTTCTTC
v_gene: TRBV4-1; j_gene: TRBJ1-4; d_gene: .; abundance: many; CDR3aa: CASSQGEKLFF; CDR3nt: TGCGCCAGCAGCCAGGGGGAAAAACTGTTTTTT
v_gene: TRBV5-4; j_gene: TRBJ2-3; d_gene: TRBD2; abundance: many; CDR3aa: CASSVATSGTDTQYF; CDR3nt: TGTGCCAGCAGCGTGGCGACTAGCGGTACAGATACGCAGTATTTT
v_gene: TRBV6-1; j_gene: TRBJ2-3; d_gene: .; abundance: .; CDR3aa: CASSPGRLSDTQYF; CDR3nt: TGTGCCAGCAGCCCGGGACGGCTATCAGATACGCAGTATTTT
v_gene: TRBV5-5; j_gene: TRBJ2-7; d_gene: .; abundance: .; CDR3aa: CASSDWTENYEQYF; CDR3nt: TGTGCCAGCAGCGATTGGACGGAGAACTACGAGCAGTACTTC
v_gene: TRBV4-3; j_gene: TRBJ1-2; d_gene: .; abundance: .; CDR3aa: CASSQEVDGGYTF; CDR3nt: TGCGCCAGCAGCCAAGAGGTGGATGGAGGGTACACCTTC
v_gene: TRBV6-2/TRBV6-3; j_gene: TRBJ2-1; d_gene: TRBD2; abundance: few; CDR3aa: CASSYSRYSSGSGRTYNEQFF; CDR3nt: TGTGCCAGCAGTTACTCCAGATACTCTAGCGGGAGTGGTAGGACCTACAATGAGCAGTTCTTC
v_gene: TRBV4-1; j_gene: TRBJ2-7; d_gene: .; abundance: few; CDR3aa: CASSQDRVLGEQYF; CDR3nt: TGCGCCAGCAGCCAAGACAGGGTTTTGGGCGAGCAGTACTTC
v_gene: TRBV20-1; j_gene: TRBJ2-5; d_gene: .; abundance: .; CDR3aa: CSARVLGEETQYF; CDR3nt: TGCAGTGCTAGAGTCTTGGGGGAGGAGACCCAGTACTTC
v_gene: TRBV6-2/TRBV6-3; j_gene: TRBJ1-1; d_gene: .; abundance: few; CDR3aa: CASSATANTEAFF; CDR3nt: TGTGCCAGCAGTGCTACAGCAAACACTGAAGCTTTCTTT
v_gene: TRBV12-3/TRBV12-4; j_gene: TRBJ2-1; d_gene: TRBD2; abundance: few; CDR3aa: CASSLRRGGKYNEQFF; CDR3nt: TGTGCCAGCAGTTTACGGCGGGGGGGCAAATACAATGAGCAGTTCTTC
v_gene: TRBV5-1; j_gene: TRBJ2-7; d_gene: TRBD2; abundance: many; CDR3aa: CASSPQPSGGSYEQYF; CDR3nt: TGCGCCAGCAGCCCGCAACCTAGCGGGGGATCCTACGAGCAGTACTTC
v_gene: TRBV18; j_gene: TRBJ2-7; d_gene: TRBD2; abundance: .; CDR3aa: CASSPRRENDEQYF; CDR3nt: TGTGCCAGCTCCCCCCGGCGGGAGAACGACGAGCAGTACTTC
v_gene: TRBV3-1; j_gene: TRBJ2-5; d_gene: TRBD2; abundance: few; CDR3aa: CATRPGRTSGDQETQYF; CDR3nt: TGTGCCACCAGGCCTGGCAGGACTAGCGGGGACCAAGAGACCCAGTACTTC
v_gene: TRBV4-2; j_gene: TRBJ2-1; d_gene: TRBD2; abundance: .; CDR3aa: CASSQPLAEGSYNEQFF; CDR3nt: TGTGCCAGCAGCCAACCACTAGCGGAGGGCTCCTACAATGAGCAGTTCTTC
v_gene: TRBV7-9; j_gene: TRBJ2-1; d_gene: .; abundance: .; CDR3aa: CASSSQWGADEQFF; CDR3nt: TGTGCCAGCAGCTCACAGTGGGGGGCTGATGAGCAGTTCTTC
v_gene: TRBV6-5; j_gene: TRBJ2-1; d_gene: .; abundance: few; CDR3aa: CASSSLTSNEQFF; CDR3nt: TGTGCCAGCAGTTCCCTGACTAGCAATGAGCAGTTCTTC
v_gene: TRBV5-1; j_gene: TRBJ1-4; d_gene: TRBD1; abundance: .; CDR3aa: CASSLGQGGALFF; CDR3nt: TGCGCCAGCAGCTTGGGACAGGGGGGGGCACTGTTTTTT
v_gene: TRBV6-1; j_gene: TRBJ2-7; d_gene: .; abundance: few; CDR3aa: CASSLGPGPFYEQYF; CDR3nt: TGTGCCAGCAGTCTCGGTCCGGGACCGTTCTACGAGCAGTACTTC
v_gene: TRBV6-1; j_gene: TRBJ1-6; d_gene: TRBD1; abundance: .; CDR3aa: CASSARQGTVSPLHF; CDR3nt: TGTGCCAGCAGTGCACGACAGGGGACCGTTTCACCCCTCCACTTT
v_gene: TRBV6-5; j_gene: TRBJ2-7; d_gene: TRBD2; abundance: few; CDR3aa: CASSYSTAGAHEQYF; CDR3nt: TGTGCCAGCAGTTACTCGACGGCGGGAGCGCACGAGCAGTACTTC
v_gene: TRBV5-1; j_gene: TRBJ2-1; d_gene: TRBD1; abundance: few; CDR3aa: CASSPGQGVDEQFF; CDR3nt: TGCGCCAGCAGCCCCGGACAGGGTGTGGATGAGCAGTTCTTC
v_gene: TRBV10-2; j_gene: TRBJ2-2; d_gene: TRBD2; abundance: few; CDR3aa: CASSEWLAGDGTGELFF; CDR3nt: TGCGCCAGCAGTGAGTGGCTAGCGGGAGATGGTACCGGGGAGCTGTTTTTT
v_gene: TRBV29-1; j_gene: TRBJ1-1; d_gene: .; abundance: few; CDR3aa: CSVRGAGDTEAFF; CDR3nt: TGCAGCGTTCGCGGGGCAGGGGACACTGAAGCTTTCTTT
v_gene: TRBV6-5; j_gene: TRBJ1-1; d_gene: TRBD1; abundance: .; CDR3aa: CASSYPTTGVGTEAFF; CDR3nt: TGTGCCAGCAGTTACCCCACGACAGGGGTGGGGACTGAAGCTTTCTTT
v_gene: TRBV29-1; j_gene: TRBJ1-2; d_gene: TRBD1; abundance: .; CDR3aa: CSAGTEVGRYGYTF; CDR3nt: TGCAGCGCTGGGACAGAGGTCGGGCGCTATGGCTACACCTTC
v_gene: TRBV20-1; j_gene: TRBJ1-5; d_gene: .; abundance: few; CDR3aa: CSAPELGRGNQPQHF; CDR3nt: TGCAGTGCTCCAGAACTCGGACGTGGCAATCAGCCCCAGCATTTT
v_gene: TRBV5-1; j_gene: TRBJ2-2; d_gene: .; abundance: .; CDR3aa: CASIPGANTGELFF; CDR3nt: TGCGCCAGCATCCCAGGGGCGAACACCGGGGAGCTGTTTTTT
v_gene: TRBV6-2/TRBV6-3; j_gene: TRBJ1-1; d_gene: .; abundance: .; CDR3aa: CASSYSPPDWNTEAFF; CDR3nt: TGTGCCAGCAGTTACTCGCCACCCGATTGGAACACTGAAGCTTTCTTT
v_gene: TRBV7-9; j_gene: TRBJ1-2; d_gene: .; abundance: many; CDR3aa: CASSPRTPYGYTF; CDR3nt: TGTGCCAGCAGCCCCCGGACTCCCTATGGCTACACCTTC
v_gene: TRBV20-1; j_gene: TRBJ2-5; d_gene: TRBD2; abundance: few; CDR3aa: CSASSSGYQETQYF; CDR3nt: TGCAGTGCTAGCTCTAGCGGGTATCAAGAGACCCAGTACTTC
v_gene: TRBV9; j_gene: TRBJ2-7; d_gene: .; abundance: .; CDR3aa: CASSVGARYEQYF; CDR3nt: TGTGCCAGCAGCGTAGGGGCTAGATACGAGCAGTACTTC
v_gene: TRBV24-1; j_gene: TRBJ1-2; d_gene: .; abundance: many; CDR3aa: CATGNRTLNYGYTF; CDR3nt: TGTGCCACCGGGAACAGGACACTTAACTATGGCTACACCTTC